A single sample gave rise to the 3 T cell receptor beta chains below, sequenced in a study of shared clonotypes between healthy human individuals. Terminally differentiated effector memory CD45RA+ cells were left out of the naive CD8 fraction, which was CD45RO-negative and positively selected for CCR7. Sequencing used immunoSEQ multiplex PCR; TCRdb keeps in-frame clones, though not all of them. The sample includes more than 2 million clones, approximately 94% of them seen just once. Sequenced input: naive CD8+ T cells sorted from blood. These receptors all come from a man between 18 and 35 years old in good health.

This rearrangement joins TRBV6-6 to TRBJ1-3, with D uncertain. Germline CDR1 is MNHNY and CDR2 is SVGAGI (reference sequence). The CDR3 has 16 residues. The germline V and J ends were trimmed by 0 bases and 0 bases, with 9 bases remaining between them. The CDR3 coding sequence is TGTGCCAGCAGTTACTCGGGGTGGTTCTCTGGAAACACCATATATTTT. Translation gives CASSYSGWFSGNTIYF.

The chain has TRBV4-3 and TRBJ2-7; 8 bases align to TRBD2. The V and J ends lost 4 bases and 3 bases, in that order; junction bases with no gene match: 8. CDR1 is LGHNA, CDR2 YSLEER, per germline. This CDR3 contains 15 residues. CDR3 in DNA: TGCGCCAGCAGCCCTGACCCGGGACTAGTCTACGAGCAGTACTTC. It codes for CASSPDPGLVYEQYF.

The chain recombines TRBV5-6 with TRBJ2-5, with D possibly TRBD2 on 6 matching bases. The CDR3 covers 14 residues. The V gene lost 2 bases and the J gene lost 1 base, with 9 bases spanning the gap. Per germline, CDR1 SGHDT and CDR2 YYEEEE. The CDR3 protein is CASSFGGFQETQYF. The DNA for the CDR3 is TGTGCCAGCAGCTTTGGGGGGTTCCAAGAGACCCAGTACTTC.